The next 12 T cell receptor beta chains were all read from a single sample in a study of monozygotic twins with inflammatory bowel disease. TCRdb reworked the 5' RACE reads into one entry per CDR3 protein, no DNA. This sample contains about 330,000 distinct CDR3 sequences. Sample: blood. The receptors stem from a human donor with ulcerative colitis or Crohn's disease, or a healthy co-twin of an affected twin (not recorded which).

This sequence joins TRBV6-4 and TRBJ2-2; without DNA, the TCRdb call of TRBD2 cannot be checked. Looked up from germline, CDR1 is MRHNA and CDR2 is SNTAGT. The CDR3 is 16 amino acids. CDR3 residues: CASSDSKAENTGELFF.

This chain uses TRBV5-1 with TRBJ2-6; the TCRdb D gene call, TRBD1, has no DNA to confirm it. CDR1 is SGHRS, CDR2 YFSETQ, per germline. The CDR3 covers 16 residues. Here the CDR3 reads CASAGTKSSGANVLTF.

The chain carries TRBV27 and TRBJ2-1; with no DNA, the TCRdb D assignment of TRBD2 cannot be verified. This CDR3 has 18 amino acids. CDR1 is MNHEY and CDR2 is SMNVEV in the germline V gene (reference sequence). CDR3 sequence: CASSSWTSGSRSYNEQFF.

The rearrangement links TRBV5-1 to TRBJ1-4. The CDR3 is 18 amino acids. The germline V gene has CDR1 SGHRS and CDR2 YFSETQ. The CDR3 is CASSLGYRAPGGNEKLFF.

This sequence joins TRBV12-3 or TRBV12-4 and TRBJ1-2. The CDR3 loop spans 15 amino acids. The CDR3 sequence: CASSTPDKPNYGYTF.

The CDR3 loop reads CASSLDGGDNEQFF. This chain uses TRBV5-1 with TRBJ2-1; TCRdb outputs TRBD1, but without DNA this stays unchecked. This CDR3 is 14 amino acids long. Per germline, CDR1 SGHRS and CDR2 YFSETQ.

V and J are TRBV27 and TRBJ2-3. Germline CDR1 reads MNHEY; CDR2 reads SMNVEV (reference sequence). This CDR3 region has 13 residues. The CDR3 region is CASSGLVPDTQYF.

The J gene is TRBJ1-1, the V gene TRBV12-3 or TRBV12-4; checking the TCRdb D call of TRBD1 is not possible without DNA. The CDR3 length is 17 residues. The CDR3 sequence: CASSDRWTASLGTEAFF.

The chain joins TRBV15 to TRBJ2-7; absent DNA, TCRdb's TRBD1 call cannot be checked. Germline CDR1 and CDR2: LNHNV and YYDKDF (reference sequence). The CDR3 has 14 amino acids. CDR3 sequence: CATSSGGDSYEQYF.

The chain has TRBV4-1 and TRBJ2-7; with no DNA, the TCRdb D assignment of TRBD1 cannot be verified. The CDR3 is 16 residues long. Germline V lookup: CDR1 MGHRA, CDR2 YSYEKL. The CDR3 spells CASSQGGGASYYEQYF.

The V call is TRBV15, the J call TRBJ1-2; TCRdb's assignment of TRBD1 cannot be checked, as there is no DNA. Germline V gives CDR1 LNHNV, CDR2 YYDKDF (reference sequence). The length of the CDR3 is 18 residues. Here the CDR3 reads CATSRDYLRQGLNYGYTF.

The rearrangement uses TRBV3-1 and TRBJ2-5; TCRdb's D gene call, TRBD1, goes unchecked for lack of DNA. The germline gives CDR1 LGHDT, CDR2 YNNKEL (reference sequence). The CDR3 is made up of 13 amino acids. This chain's CDR3 is CASSQRTEETQYF.